This TCR beta chain came from a study of T cells in Graves' hyperthyroidism and ophthalmopathy. Study findings and constraints: Blood shared most expanded thyroid clonotypes above 0.001.

A Clinical Activity Score of at least 3, a NOSPECS grade of at least 4 and a duration under 3 months were recorded in the ophthalmopathy patients. Amplification targeted TCR beta CDR3 regions from RNA transcripts. The HTBI set primed first-round TCR CDR3 RT-PCR. TCRdb independently ran MiXCR on the multiplex PCR reads; one entry per CDR3 protein. The sample shows more than 500,000 distinct CDR3 sequences, 15% to 20% of them seen only once. Germline V lookup: CDR1 LNHDA, CDR2 SQIVND (reference sequence). The CDR3 totals 17 residues. Unmatched junction bases numbered 12, after V lost 3 bases and J lost 4 bases. This clonotype was seen more than once but under ten times. Its target is not known.

The sequencing input was blood. This sequence originates from a woman aged 25 to 39 with Graves' ophthalmopathy. The genes are TRBV19 and TRBJ1-1; TRBD1 aligns across 9 bases. This CDR3 reads CASSILSLGQGSTEAFF. The CDR3 DNA sequence: TGTGCCAGTAGTATTCTGTCTCTCGGACAGGGGAGCACTGAAGCTTTCTTT.